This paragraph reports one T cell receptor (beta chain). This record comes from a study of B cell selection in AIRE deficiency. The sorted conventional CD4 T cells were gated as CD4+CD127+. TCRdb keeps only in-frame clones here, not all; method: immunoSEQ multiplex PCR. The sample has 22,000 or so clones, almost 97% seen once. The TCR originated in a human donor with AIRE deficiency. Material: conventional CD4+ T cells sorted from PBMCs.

The CDR3 DNA reads as TGTGCCAGCAGCTCCTGGGGGGACGGGGGCTATGGCTACACCTTC. Amino acid sequence: CASSSWGDGGYGYTF. This rearrangement joins TRBV11-3 to TRBJ1-2; D perhaps matches TRBD1 (5 bases). The length of the CDR3 is 15 residues. The V end was cut by 4 bases, the J end by 4 bases, with 16 bases between. Germline CDR1 and CDR2: SGHNT and YENEEA.